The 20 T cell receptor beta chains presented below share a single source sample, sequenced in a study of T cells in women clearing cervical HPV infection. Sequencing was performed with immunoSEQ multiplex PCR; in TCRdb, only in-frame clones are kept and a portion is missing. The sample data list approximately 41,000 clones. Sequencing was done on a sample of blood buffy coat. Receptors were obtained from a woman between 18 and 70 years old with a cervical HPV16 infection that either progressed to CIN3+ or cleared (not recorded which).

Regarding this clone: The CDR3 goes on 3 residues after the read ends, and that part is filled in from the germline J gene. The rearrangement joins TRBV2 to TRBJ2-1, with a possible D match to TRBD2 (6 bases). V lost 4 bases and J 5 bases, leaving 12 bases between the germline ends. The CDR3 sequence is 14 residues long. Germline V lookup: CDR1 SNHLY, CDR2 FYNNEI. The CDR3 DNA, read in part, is TGTGCCAGCAGTGTTCGGACTACCCACAATGAG. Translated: CASSVRTTHNE. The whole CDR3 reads CASSVRTTHNEQFF.

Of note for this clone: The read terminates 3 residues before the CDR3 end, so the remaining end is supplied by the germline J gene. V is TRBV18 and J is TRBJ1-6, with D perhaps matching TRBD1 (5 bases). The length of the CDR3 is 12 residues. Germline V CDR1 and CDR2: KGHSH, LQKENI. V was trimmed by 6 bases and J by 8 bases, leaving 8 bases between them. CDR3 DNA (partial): TGTGCCAGCTCCCTACAGGATTCACCC. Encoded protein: CASSLQDSP. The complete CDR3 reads CASSLQDSPLHF.

CDR3 DNA, as far as it was read: TGTGCCAGCAGCCCCGGCGGACAGAAAGGTTCACCC. Translating it yields CASSPGGQKGSP. The whole CDR3 reads CASSPGGQKGSPLHF. The chain has TRBV7-9 and TRBJ1-6; weak D call: TRBD1 (6 bases). The CDR3 is cut off 3 residues early in the read; its end comes from the germline J gene. CDR1 SEHNR and CDR2 FQNEAQ come from the germline V gene (reference sequence). V lost 5 bases to trimming and J lost 9 bases, with 17 bases between them. This CDR3 spans 15 amino acids.

CDR3 amino acids: CSADGGSLGEQFF. The sequenced CDR3 bases are TGCAGTGCTGACGGGGGGTCTTTGGGTGAG. The chain has TRBV20-1 and TRBJ2-1, with 7 bases lining up with TRBD2. Read coverage stops 3 residues before the CDR3 terminus; the germline J gene supplies the remainder. The trim removed 5 bases at V and 9 bases at J, leaving 10 bases unmatched. Germline V gene sequence: CDR1 DFQATT, CDR2 SNEGSKA (reference sequence). This CDR3 is built from 13 residues.

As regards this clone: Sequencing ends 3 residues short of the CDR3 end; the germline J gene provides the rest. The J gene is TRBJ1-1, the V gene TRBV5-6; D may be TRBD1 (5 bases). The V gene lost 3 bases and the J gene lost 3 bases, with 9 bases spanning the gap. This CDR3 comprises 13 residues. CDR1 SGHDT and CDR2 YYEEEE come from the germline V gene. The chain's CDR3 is CASSSGDYTEAFF. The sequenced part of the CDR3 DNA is TGTGCCAGCAGCTCCGGGGACTACACTGAA.

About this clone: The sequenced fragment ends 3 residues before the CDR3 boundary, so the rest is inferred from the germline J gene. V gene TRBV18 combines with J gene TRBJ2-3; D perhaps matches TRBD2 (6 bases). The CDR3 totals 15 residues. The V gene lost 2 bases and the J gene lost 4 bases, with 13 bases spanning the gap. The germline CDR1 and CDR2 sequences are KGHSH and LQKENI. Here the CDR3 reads CASSPRRVGSDTQYF. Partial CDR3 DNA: TGTGCCAGCTCACCAAGGAGGGTAGGTTCAGATACG. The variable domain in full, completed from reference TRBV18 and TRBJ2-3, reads NAGVMQNPRHLVRRRGQEARLRCSPMKGHSHVYWYRQLPEEGLKFMVYLQKENIIDESGMPKERFSAEFPKEGPSILRIQQVVRGDSAAYFCASSPRRVGSDTQYFGPGTRLTVL.

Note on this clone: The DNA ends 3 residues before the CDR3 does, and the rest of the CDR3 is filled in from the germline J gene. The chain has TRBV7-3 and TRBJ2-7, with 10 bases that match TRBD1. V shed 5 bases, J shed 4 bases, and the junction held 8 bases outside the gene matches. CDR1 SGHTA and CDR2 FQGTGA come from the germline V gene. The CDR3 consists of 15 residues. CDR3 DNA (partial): TGTGCCAGCAGCCCAGGGACAGGGGCTAGGTACGAG. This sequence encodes CASSPGTGARYE. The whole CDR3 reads CASSPGTGARYEQYF.

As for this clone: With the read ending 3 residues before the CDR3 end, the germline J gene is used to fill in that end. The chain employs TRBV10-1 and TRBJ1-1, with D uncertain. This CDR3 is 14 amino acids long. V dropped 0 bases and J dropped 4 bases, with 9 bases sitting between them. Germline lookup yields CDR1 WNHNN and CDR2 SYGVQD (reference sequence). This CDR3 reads CASSESTRGTEAFF. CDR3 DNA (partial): TGCGCCAGCAGTGAGTCGACCCGGGGCACTGAA.

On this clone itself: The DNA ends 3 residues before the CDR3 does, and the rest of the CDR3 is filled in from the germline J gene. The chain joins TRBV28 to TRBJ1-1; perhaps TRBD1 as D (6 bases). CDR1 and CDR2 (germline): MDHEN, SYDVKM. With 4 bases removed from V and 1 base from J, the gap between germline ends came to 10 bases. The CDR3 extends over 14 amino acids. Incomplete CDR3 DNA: TGTGCCAGCAGTTCCCCGGGACAGAACACTGAA. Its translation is CASSSPGQNTE. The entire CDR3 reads CASSSPGQNTEAFF. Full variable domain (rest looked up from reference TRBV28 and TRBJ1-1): DVKVTQSSRYLVKRTGEKVFLECVQDMDHENMFWYRQDPGLGLRLIYFSYDVKMKEKGDIPEGYSVSREKKERFSLILESASTNQTSMYLCASSSPGQNTEAFFGQGTRLTVV.

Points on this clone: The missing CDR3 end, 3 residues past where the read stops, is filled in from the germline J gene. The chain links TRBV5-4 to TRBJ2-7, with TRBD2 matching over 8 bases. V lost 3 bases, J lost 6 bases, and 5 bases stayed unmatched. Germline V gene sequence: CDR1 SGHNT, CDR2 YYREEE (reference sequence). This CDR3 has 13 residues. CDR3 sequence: CASSWGLGREQYF. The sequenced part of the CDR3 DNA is TGTGCCAGCAGCTGGGGACTAGGTCGCGAG.

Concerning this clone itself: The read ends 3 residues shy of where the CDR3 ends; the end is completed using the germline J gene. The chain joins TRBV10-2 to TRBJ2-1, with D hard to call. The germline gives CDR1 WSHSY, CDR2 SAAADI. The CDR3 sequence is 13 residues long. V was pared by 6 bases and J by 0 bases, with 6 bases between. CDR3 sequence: CASRSSSYNEQFF. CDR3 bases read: TGCGCCAGCAGATCCAGCTCCTACAATGAG.

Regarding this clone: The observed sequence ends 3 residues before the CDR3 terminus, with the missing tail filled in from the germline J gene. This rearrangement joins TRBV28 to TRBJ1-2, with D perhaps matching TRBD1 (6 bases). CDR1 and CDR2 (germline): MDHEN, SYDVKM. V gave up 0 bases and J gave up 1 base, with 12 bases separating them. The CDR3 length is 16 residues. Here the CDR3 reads CASSLWGQELNYGYTF. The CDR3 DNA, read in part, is TGTGCCAGCAGTTTATGGGGACAAGAACTTAACTATGGC.

The CDR3 sequence is CASSTSGAYNEQFF. Incomplete CDR3 DNA: TGTGCCAGCAGTACTAGCGGGGCCTACAATGAG. J is TRBJ2-1 and V is TRBV2; TRBD2 matches at 10 bases. The read falls 3 residues short of the CDR3 end, and the missing part is taken from the germline J gene. CDR3 length: 14 residues. The germline CDR1 and CDR2 sequences are SNHLY and FYNNEI. The ends lost 5 bases at V and 2 bases at J; junction bases unmatched: 0.

The CDR3: CASSLQASGEETQYF. The sequenced part of the CDR3 DNA is TGCGCCAGCAGCTTGCAGGCTAGCGGGGAAGAGACC. The chain joins TRBV5-1 to TRBJ2-5; 9 bases fit TRBD2. Read data end 3 residues before the CDR3 end; the end is taken from the germline J gene. The trim removed 1 base at V and 3 bases at J, leaving 4 bases unmatched. Germline V CDR1 and CDR2: SGHRS, YFSETQ. This CDR3 is 15 amino acids long.

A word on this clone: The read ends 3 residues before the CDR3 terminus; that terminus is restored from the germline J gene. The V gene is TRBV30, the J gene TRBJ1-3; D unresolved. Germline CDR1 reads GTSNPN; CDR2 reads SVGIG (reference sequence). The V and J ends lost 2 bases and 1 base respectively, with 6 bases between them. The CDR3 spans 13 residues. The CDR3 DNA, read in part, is TGTGCCTGGAGTCCCCATTCTGGAAACACC. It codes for CAWSPHSGNT. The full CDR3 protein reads CAWSPHSGNTIYF. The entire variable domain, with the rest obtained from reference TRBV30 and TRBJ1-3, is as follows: SQTIHQWPATLVQPVGSPLSLECTVEGTSNPNLYWYRQAAGRGLQLLFYSVGIGQISSEVPQNLSASRPQDRQFILSSKKLLLSDSGFYLCAWSPHSGNTIYFGEGSWLTVV.

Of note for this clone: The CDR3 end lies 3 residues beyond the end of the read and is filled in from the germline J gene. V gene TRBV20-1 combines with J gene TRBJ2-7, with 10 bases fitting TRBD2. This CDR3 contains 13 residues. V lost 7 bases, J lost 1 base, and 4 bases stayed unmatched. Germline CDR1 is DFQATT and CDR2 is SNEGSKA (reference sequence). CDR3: CSGGTSASYEQYF. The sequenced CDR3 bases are TGCAGTGGCGGGACTAGCGCGTCCTACGAG.

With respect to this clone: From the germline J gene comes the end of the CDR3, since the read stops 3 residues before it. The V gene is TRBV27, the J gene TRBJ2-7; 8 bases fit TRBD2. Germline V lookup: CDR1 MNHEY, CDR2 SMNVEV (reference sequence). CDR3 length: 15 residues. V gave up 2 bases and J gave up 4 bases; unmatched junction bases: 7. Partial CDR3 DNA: TGTGCCAGCAGTTTAACTAGCGGAACCAAATACGAG. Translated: CASSLTSGTKYE. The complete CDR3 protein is CASSLTSGTKYEQYF.

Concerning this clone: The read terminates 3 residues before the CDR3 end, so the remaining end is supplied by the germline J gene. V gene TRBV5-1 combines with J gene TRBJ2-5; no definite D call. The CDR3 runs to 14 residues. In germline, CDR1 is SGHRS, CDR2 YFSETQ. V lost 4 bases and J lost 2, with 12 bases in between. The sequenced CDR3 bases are TGCGCCAGCAGCCCAGCGCTCTATCAAGAGACC. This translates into CASSPALYQET. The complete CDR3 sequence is CASSPALYQETQYF. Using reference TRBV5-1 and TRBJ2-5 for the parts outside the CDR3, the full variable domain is KAGVTQTPRYLIKTRGQQVTLSCSPISGHRSVSWYQQTPGQGLQFLFEYFSETQRNKGNFPGRFSGRQFSNSRSEMNVSTLELGDSALYLCASSPALYQETQYFGPGTRLLVL.

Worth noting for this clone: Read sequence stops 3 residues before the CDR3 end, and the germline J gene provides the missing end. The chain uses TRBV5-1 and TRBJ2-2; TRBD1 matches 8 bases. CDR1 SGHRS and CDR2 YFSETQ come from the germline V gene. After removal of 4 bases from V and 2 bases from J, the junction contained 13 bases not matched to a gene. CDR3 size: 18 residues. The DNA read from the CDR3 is TGCGCCAGCAGCGGGAATGACCCGGGGACAGGAAACACCGGGGAG. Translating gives CASSGNDPGTGNTGE. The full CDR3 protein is CASSGNDPGTGNTGELFF.

CDR3 bases read: TGTGCCAGCAGTTCGACAGGGAATCAGCCC. It specifies CASSSTGNQP. The full-length CDR3 reads as CASSSTGNQPQHF. V gene TRBV2 combines with J gene TRBJ1-5, with 7 positions matching TRBD1. The missing CDR3 end, 3 residues past where the read stops, is filled in from the germline J gene. After removal of 5 bases from V and 4 bases from J, the junction contained 2 bases not matched to a gene. The length of the CDR3 is 13 residues. Germline V gene data show CDR1 as SNHLY and CDR2 as FYNNEI.